The clone carrying this TCR beta chain appeared a few times. A library of TCRbeta sequences, prepared with unique molecular identifiers, was generated. TCRdb analysed the PCR reads with MiXCR anew, one entry per CDR3 protein. The table includes around 600,000 distinct CDR3 sequences, roughly a tenth detected once. The germline V gene encodes CDR1 MNHEY and CDR2 SVGEGT. Trimming took off 6 bases at V and 1 base at J, with 12 bases between the two ends. The CDR3 has 14 amino acids. These data come from a study of T-cell reconstitution after alpha-beta-depleted transplantation in children. The sequence came from a human donor who donated a stem cell graft to a child with acute myeloid leukemia. The chain recombines TRBV6-2 or TRBV6-3 with TRBJ2-5; D remains ambiguous. The material was PBMCs from the stem cell graft donor, obtained from the stem cell graft. Here the CDR3 reads CASSSRSRQETQYF. Here the CDR3 DNA reads TGTGCCAGCAGCTCGCGGAGCCGCCAAGAGACCCAGTACTTC.